This T cell receptor (beta chain) appears in the sequencing data of a study of vaccination effects on CD4 cells after COVID-19. As concerns this clone: Its antigen is not known.

Clones were read by immunoSEQ multiplex PCR, and TCRdb kept only the in-frame ones, dropping some. The table records 45,000 to 65,000 clones, under 85% of them present only once. The V and J ends lost 3 bases and 5 bases, in that order; junction bases with no gene match: 5. Looked up from germline, CDR1 is MNHNS and CDR2 is SASEGT. This CDR3 region has 15 residues. The study, taken as a whole, reports: Healthy vaccinees' vaccine-induced clones included only 1 of 255 that recognized common cold coronaviruses.

CD4+ T cell isolation took place after 10 days of culture. Two doses of BNT162b2 or mRNA-1273 vaccine were administered to participants. Half-medium exchanges with IL-2 medium took place on days 3 and 7. The sequence came from a human donor who received a COVID-19 vaccine. Sample: CD4+ T cells from PBMCs cultured without peptide, taken after COVID-19 vaccination. The V gene is TRBV6-1, the J gene TRBJ2-3; TRBD2 matches at 10 bases. The CDR3 DNA follows: TGTGCCAGCAGTGAGGGTAGCGGGGGGCAAGATACGCAGTATTTT. This gives the protein CASSEGSGGQDTQYF.